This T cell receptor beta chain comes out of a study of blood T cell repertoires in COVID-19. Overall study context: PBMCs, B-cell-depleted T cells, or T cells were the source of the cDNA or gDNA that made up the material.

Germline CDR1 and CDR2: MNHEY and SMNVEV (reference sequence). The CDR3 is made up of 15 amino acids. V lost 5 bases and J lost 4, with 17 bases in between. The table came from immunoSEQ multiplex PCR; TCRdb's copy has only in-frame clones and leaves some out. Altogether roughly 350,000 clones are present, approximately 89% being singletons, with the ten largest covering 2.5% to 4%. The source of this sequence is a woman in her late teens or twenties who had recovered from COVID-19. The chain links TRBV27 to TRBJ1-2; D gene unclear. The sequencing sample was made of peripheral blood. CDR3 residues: CASSTFRNLLYGYTF. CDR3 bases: TGTGCCAGCAGTACTTTCAGGAACCTGCTCTATGGCTACACCTTC.